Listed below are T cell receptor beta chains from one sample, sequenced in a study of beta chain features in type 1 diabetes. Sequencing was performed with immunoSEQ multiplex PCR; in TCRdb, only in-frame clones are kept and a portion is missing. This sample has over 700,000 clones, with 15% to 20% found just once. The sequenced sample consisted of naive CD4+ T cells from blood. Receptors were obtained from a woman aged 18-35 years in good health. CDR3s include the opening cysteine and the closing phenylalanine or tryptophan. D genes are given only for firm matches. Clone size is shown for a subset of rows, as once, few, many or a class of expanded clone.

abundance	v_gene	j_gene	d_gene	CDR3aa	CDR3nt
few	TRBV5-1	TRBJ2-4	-	CASSTRMDKNIQYF	TGCGCCAGCAGCACACGCATGGACAAAAACATTCAGTACTTC
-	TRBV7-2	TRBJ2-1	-	CASRKIERTAPNEQFF	TGTGCCAGCAGAAAGATAGAAAGGACAGCTCCGAATGAGCAGTTCTTC
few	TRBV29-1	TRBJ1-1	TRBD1	CSAGQMNTEAFF	TGCAGCGCGGGACAGATGAACACTGAAGCTTTCTTT
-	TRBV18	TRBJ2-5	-	CASSTATQETQYF	TGTGCCAGCTCAACGGCCACCCAAGAGACCCAGTACTTC
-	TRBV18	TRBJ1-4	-	CASSGRNNEKLFF	TGTGCCAGCTCAGGACGGAATAATGAAAAACTGTTTTTT
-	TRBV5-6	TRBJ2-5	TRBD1	CASSQTGARETQYF	TGTGCCAGCAGCCAGACAGGGGCCAGAGAGACCCAGTACTTC
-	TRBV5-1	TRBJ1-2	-	CASSSRGPLGSYGYTF	TGCGCCAGCAGCTCTCGGGGGCCGTTAGGGTCCTATGGCTACACCTTC
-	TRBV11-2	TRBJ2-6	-	CASSLETQRWGANVLTF	TGTGCCAGCAGCTTAGAAACACAGCGCTGGGGGGCCAACGTCCTGACTTTC
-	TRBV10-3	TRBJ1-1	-	CATSGNFDTEAFF	TGTGCCACCTCGGGGAATTTTGACACTGAAGCTTTCTTT
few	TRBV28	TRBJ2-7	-	CASGGDSRNYEQYF	TGTGCCAGCGGGGGGGACAGCAGAAACTACGAGCAGTACTTC
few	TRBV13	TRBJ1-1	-	CASSLLVNTEAFF	TGTGCCAGCAGCTTGCTGGTGAACACTGAAGCTTTCTTT
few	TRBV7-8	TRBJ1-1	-	CASSFKEHYTEAFF	TGTGCCAGCAGCTTTAAGGAACACTACACTGAAGCTTTCTTT
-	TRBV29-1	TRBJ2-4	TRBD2	CSVPAGGAKNIQYF	TGCAGCGTTCCTGCGGGAGGAGCCAAAAACATTCAGTACTTC
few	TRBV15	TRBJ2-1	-	CATSRITDLYNNEQFF	TGTGCCACCAGCAGGATCACCGACCTCTATAACAATGAGCAGTTCTTC
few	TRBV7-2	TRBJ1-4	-	CASSNMVVGEKLFF	TGTGCCAGCAGCAACATGGTGGTGGGTGAAAAACTGTTTTTT
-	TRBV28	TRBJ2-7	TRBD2	CASSSTSGSSSYEQYF	TGTGCCAGCAGCAGTACTAGCGGGAGTAGCTCCTACGAGCAGTACTTC
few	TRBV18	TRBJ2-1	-	CASSPQRARGSYNEQFF	TGTGCCAGCTCACCACAACGGGCCCGGGGGTCCTACAATGAGCAGTTCTTC
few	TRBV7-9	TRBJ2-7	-	CASTVGGEQYF	TGTGCCAGCACGGTAGGGGGCGAGCAGTACTTC
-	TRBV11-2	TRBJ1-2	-	CASSLGPFYGYTF	TGTGCCAGCAGCTTAGGGCCCTTCTATGGCTACACCTTC
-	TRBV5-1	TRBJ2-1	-	CASSFGLGYEQFF	TGCGCCAGCAGCTTCGGACTCGGGTATGAGCAGTTCTTC
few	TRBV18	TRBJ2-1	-	CASSPSGSSEQFF	TGTGCCAGCTCACCATCGGGGAGCAGTGAGCAGTTCTTC
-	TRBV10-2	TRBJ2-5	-	CASSESGTIQETQYF	TGCGCCAGCAGTGAGTCAGGGACAATCCAAGAGACCCAGTACTTC
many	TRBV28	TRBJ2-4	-	CASSVSLGKNIQYF	TGTGCCAGCAGTGTCTCGCTCGGCAAAAACATTCAGTACTTC
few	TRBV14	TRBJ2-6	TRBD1	CASSQQTGETGANVLTF	TGTGCCAGCAGCCAACAGACAGGGGAAACTGGGGCCAACGTCCTGACTTTC
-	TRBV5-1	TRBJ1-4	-	CASSPNRGGEKLFF	TGCGCCAGCAGCCCAAATAGAGGAGGAGAAAAACTGTTTTTT
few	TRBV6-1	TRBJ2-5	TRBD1	CAITGTVRETQYF	TGTGCCATAACTGGGACAGTACGAGAGACCCAGTACTTC
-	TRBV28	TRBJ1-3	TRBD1	CASTQGAGNTIYF	TGTGCCTCAACACAGGGGGCTGGAAACACCATATATTTT
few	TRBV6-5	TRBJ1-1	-	CASSYRDSGTEAFF	TGTGCCAGCAGTTACCGAGATAGTGGAACTGAAGCTTTCTTT
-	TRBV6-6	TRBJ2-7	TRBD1	CASTGTAYEQYF	TGTGCCAGCACCGGGACAGCCTACGAGCAGTACTTC
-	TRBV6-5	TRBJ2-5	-	CASSRQLYQETQYF	TGTGCCAGCAGTAGACAGCTATACCAAGAGACCCAGTACTTC
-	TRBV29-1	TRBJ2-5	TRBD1	CSVATGTGVETQYF	TGCAGCGTGGCCACCGGGACAGGGGTGGAGACCCAGTACTTC
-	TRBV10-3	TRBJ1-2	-	CAISEEADGYTF	TGTGCCATCAGTGAAGAGGCTGATGGCTACACCTTC
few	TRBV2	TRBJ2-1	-	CASIERAPYNEQFF	TGTGCCAGCATTGAGCGGGCACCCTACAATGAGCAGTTCTTC
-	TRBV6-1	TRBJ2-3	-	CASRTTWDTQYF	TGTGCCAGCAGGACCACATGGGATACGCAGTATTTT
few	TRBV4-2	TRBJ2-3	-	CASSTRTGTDTQYF	TGTGCCAGCAGCACTCGGACGGGCACAGATACGCAGTATTTT
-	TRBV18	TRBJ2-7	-	CASSQVTTYEQYF	TGTGCCAGCTCACAGGTCACAACCTACGAGCAGTACTTC
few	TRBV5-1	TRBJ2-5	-	CASRFRPSLEETQYF	TGCGCCAGCAGGTTTCGTCCCAGCCTAGAGGAGACCCAGTACTTC
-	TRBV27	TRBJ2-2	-	CASSLSGTHTGELFF	TGTGCCAGCAGTTTATCGGGCACACACACCGGGGAGCTGTTTTTT
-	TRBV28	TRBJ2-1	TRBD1	CASSSQGNSYNEQFF	TGTGCCAGCAGTTCACAGGGGAACTCCTACAATGAGCAGTTCTTC
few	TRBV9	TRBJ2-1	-	CASSYLGDEQFF	TGTGCCAGCAGCTACCTTGGGGATGAGCAGTTCTTC
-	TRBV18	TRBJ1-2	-	CASSPLAANYGYTF	TGTGCCAGCTCACCACTAGCAGCCAACTATGGCTACACCTTC
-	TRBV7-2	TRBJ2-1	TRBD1	CASSLRTGGAQNEQFF	TGTGCCAGCAGCTTAAGAACAGGGGGCGCCCAAAATGAGCAGTTCTTC
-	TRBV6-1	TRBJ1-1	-	CASSNREDTEAFF	TGTGCCAGCAGTAACAGGGAAGACACTGAAGCTTTCTTT
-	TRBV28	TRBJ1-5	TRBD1	CASSWTGGQPQHF	TGTGCCAGCAGTTGGACAGGCGGCCAGCCCCAGCATTTT